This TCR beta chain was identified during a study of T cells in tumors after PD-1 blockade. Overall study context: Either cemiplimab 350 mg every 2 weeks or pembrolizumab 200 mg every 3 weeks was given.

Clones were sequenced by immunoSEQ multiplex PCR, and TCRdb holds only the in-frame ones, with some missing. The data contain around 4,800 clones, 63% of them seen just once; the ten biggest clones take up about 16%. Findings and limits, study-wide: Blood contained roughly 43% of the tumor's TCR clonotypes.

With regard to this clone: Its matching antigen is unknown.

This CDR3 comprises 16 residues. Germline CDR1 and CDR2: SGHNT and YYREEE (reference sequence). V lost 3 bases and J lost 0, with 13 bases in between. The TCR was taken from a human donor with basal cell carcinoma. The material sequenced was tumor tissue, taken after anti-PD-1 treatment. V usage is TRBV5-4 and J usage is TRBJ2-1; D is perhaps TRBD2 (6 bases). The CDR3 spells CASSSSGRSSYNEQFF. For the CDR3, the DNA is TGTGCCAGCAGCTCCAGCGGGCGTAGCTCCTACAATGAGCAGTTCTTC.